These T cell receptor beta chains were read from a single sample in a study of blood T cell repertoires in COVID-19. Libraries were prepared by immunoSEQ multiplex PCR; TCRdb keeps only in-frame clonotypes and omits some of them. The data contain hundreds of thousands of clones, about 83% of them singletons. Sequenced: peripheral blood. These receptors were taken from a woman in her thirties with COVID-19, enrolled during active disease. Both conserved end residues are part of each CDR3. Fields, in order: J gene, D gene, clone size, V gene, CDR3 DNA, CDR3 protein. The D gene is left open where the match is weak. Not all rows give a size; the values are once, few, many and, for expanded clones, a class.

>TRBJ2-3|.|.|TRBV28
TGTGCCAGCAGTCGCGGGTCCATGGGGGATACGCAGTATTTT
CASSRGSMGDTQYF
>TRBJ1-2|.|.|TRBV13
TGTGCCAGCAGCGCTCGGGACACCTGGGGGTATGGCTACACCTTC
CASSARDTWGYGYTF
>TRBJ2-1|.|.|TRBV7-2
TGTGCCAGCAGCTTGTCTAGCGGTAGGGGGGCAAAAAATGAGCAGTTCTTC
CASSLSSGRGAKNEQFF
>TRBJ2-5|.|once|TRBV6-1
TGTGCCAGCAGTGAAGCGGGACCGGCGGGGCAGGGGACCCAGTACTTC
CASSEAGPAGQGTQYF
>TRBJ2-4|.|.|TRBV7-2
TGTGCCAGCAGCTTCCTCCCCCGGGACTCATTAAACATTCAGTACTTC
CASSFLPRDSLNIQYF
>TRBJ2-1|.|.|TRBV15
TGTGCCACCAGCAGCCGACTTTACAATGAGCAGTTCTTC
CATSSRLYNEQFF
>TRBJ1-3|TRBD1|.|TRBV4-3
TGCGCCAGCAGCCAGGATCTGAACAGGGGTGGGACCTCTGGAAACACCATATATTTT
CASSQDLNRGGTSGNTIYF
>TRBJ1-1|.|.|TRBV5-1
TGCGCCAGCACCCTGACACCTCACAGGGACACTGAAGCTTTCTTT
CASTLTPHRDTEAFF
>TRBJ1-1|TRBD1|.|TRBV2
TGTGCCAGCAGTGAAAACAGGGGGCCTGAAGCTTTCTTT
CASSENRGPEAFF
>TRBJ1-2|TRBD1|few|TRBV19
TGTGCCAGTAGTCTAAAACAGGGGACAAACTATGGCTACACCTTC
CASSLKQGTNYGYTF
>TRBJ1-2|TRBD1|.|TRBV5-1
TGCGCCAGCAGCTTCGGTCAGGGGGCAGGAGGCTACACCTTC
CASSFGQGAGGYTF
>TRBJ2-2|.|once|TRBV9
TGTGCCAGCAGCGTAGATATCGGGGAGCTGTTTTTT
CASSVDIGELFF
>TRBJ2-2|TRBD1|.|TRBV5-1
TGCGCCAGCAGCTCCTCGGACAGGGGGGTCACCGGGGAGCTGTTTTTT
CASSSSDRGVTGELFF
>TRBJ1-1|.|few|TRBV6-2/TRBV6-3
TGTGCCAGCAGTTACTTCCAAGCCACTGAAGCTTTCTTT
CASSYFQATEAFF
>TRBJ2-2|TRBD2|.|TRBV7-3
TGTGCCAGCAGCTTTCCGGAAGCGGGACCTTCCATCACCGGGGAGCTGTTTTTT
CASSFPEAGPSITGELFF
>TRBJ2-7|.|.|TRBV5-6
TGTGCCAGCAGCTCTGCCCCCCCTATCGGCTCCTACGAGCAGTACTTC
CASSSAPPIGSYEQYF
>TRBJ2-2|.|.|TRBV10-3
TGTGCCATCAGTGAGTCGAGGCCCGGGGAGCTGTTTTTT
CAISESRPGELFF
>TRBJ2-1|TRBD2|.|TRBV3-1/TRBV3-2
TGTGCCAGCAGCCAGACTAGCGGGCCATACAATGAGCAGTTCTTC
CASSQTSGPYNEQFF
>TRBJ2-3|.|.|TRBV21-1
TGTGCCAGCAGCAAAGGGTACGGCGGACTAGCGGAGAGCACAGATACGCAGTATTTT
CASSKGYGGLAESTDTQYF
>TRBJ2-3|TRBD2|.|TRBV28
TGTGCCAGCAGTTTGAGACAGGGACTAGCTCAGACGCAGTATTTT
CASSLRQGLAQTQYF
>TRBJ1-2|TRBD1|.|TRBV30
TGTGCCTGGCGGAAAATCGACAGGGGGCCTGGCTACACCTTC
CAWRKIDRGPGYTF
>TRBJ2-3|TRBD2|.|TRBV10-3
TGTGCCATCAGTGGGCAAGCGGGGGGGTACACAGATACGCAGTATTTT
CAISGQAGGYTDTQYF
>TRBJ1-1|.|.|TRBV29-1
TGCAGCGTTGACCTAATTGGGGGGAGGTCGGACACTGAAGCTTTCTTT
CSVDLIGGRSDTEAFF
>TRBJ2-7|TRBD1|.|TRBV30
TGTGCCTGGAGTCAAGGACAGGGATTTGTGCAGTACTTC
CAWSQGQGFVQYF